This T cell receptor beta chain emerged from a study of OX40 agonist ivuxolimab in advanced cancers. Data came from immunoSEQ multiplex PCR; TCRdb stores just in-frame clones and leaves some out. Of around 20,000 clones in the sample, 80% to 85% were seen once. Germline CDR1 and CDR2: MDHEN and SYDVKM. The CDR3 contains 11 residues. Specimen: CD4+ or CD8+ T cells sorted from blood, collected in a trial of the OX40 agonist ivuxolimab. The chain employs TRBV28 and TRBJ2-5, with D possibly TRBD2 on 5 matching bases. The last part of the DNA fits TRBJ2-7 better; the J call may be wrong. The TCR originated in an adult with an advanced solid tumor such as melanoma, head and neck, liver or kidney cancer. In nucleotides, the CDR3 is TGTGCCAGTAGGACTGCCTACGAGCAGTACTTC. This translates into CASRTAYEQYF.